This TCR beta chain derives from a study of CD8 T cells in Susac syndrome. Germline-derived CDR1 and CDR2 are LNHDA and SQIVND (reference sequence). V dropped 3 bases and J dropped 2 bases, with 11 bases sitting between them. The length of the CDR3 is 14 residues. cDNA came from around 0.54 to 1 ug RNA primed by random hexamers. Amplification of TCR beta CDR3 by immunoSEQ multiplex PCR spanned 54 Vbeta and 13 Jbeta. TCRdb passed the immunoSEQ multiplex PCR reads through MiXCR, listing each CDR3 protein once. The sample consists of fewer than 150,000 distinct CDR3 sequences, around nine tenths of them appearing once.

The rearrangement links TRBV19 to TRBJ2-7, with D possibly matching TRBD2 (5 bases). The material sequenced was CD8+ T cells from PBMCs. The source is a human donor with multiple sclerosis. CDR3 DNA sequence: TGTGCCAGTAGTATGAGGGAGTCGACCTACGAGCAGTACTTC. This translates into CASSMRESTYEQYF.